Listed here is a single TCR beta chain. Its recognized antigen is unknown. Base quality data are lacking; no much larger clone is found one base away. CD8 naive samples were CD45RO-negative cells positively selected for CCR7, giving a CD45RA+CCR7+ population that excluded TemRA cells. Healthy HIV-negative adults with no recently reported acute infections or vaccinations were included as donors. Every donor was a Caucasian adult residing in Nashville, Tennessee, USA. Blood was collected by leukapheresis, and PBMCs were isolated by Ficoll-Histopaque density gradient centrifugation and then cryopreserved in liquid nitrogen vapor phase. Purity and quantity of every magnetically sorted T cell population were checked by analytical flow cytometry. From each sorted fraction, genomic DNA was isolated and quantified by UV absorbance on a Nanodrop 2000c. This sample was taken from a study of shared clonotypes between healthy human individuals (dated by TCRdb to 2018 to 2021). In terms of the full investigation: Three men and a couple of women, aged 18 to 49 years, made up the cohort. For each donor, CD4 naive and CD4 memory were each given three plates, CD8 naive was given two plates, and CD8 memory was given one plate. The study deeply sequenced blood TCR repertoires of five healthy adults to estimate repertoire size and the extent of clonotype sharing between individuals. Libraries were prepared and TCR repertoires were sequenced by different laboratories using diverse techniques, in order to increase sequencing depth and limit assay-specific biases. Per donor, leukapheresis produced somewhere between about 0.94 and 8.9 billion PBMCs. Overall results and qualifications from the work: Rarefaction of sorted-subset datasets indicated incomplete sequencing despite the large sequencing depth. When several donors were compared, the shared fraction of clonotypes was about 5.4% for naive CD4, 3.5% for naive CD8, 2% to 2.5% for memory CD4, and 0.3% to 0.5% for memory CD8. Compared with non-shared clonotypes, clonotypes shared by all four sorted-subset donors had higher generation probabilities. Pairwise subsampling led to the expectation that sequencing depth would affect the degree of clonotype sharing among donors. Because the study included a small number of donors, the genetic and exposure-history diversity represented was limited. Sampling was restricted to blood, and TCR repertoires in tissues likely differ from the TCR repertoires found in blood. Naive subsets generally had larger estimated clonotype richness than memory subsets.

The germline V gene (reference sequence) gives CDR1 as GTSNPN and CDR2 as SVGIG. The CDR3 runs 11 residues from the cysteine to the phenylalanine. Only the CDR3 region is kept as DNA, spanning 33 bases read in frame from base 1. Trimming accounts for 4 bases at V and 4 bases at J, while the number of junction bases matched to no gene is 0. Using the deep immunoSEQ assay, TCR CDR3 regions were amplified from genomic DNA by multiplex PCR. Genomic DNA extracted from each cell subset was distributed evenly over all wells of several immunoSEQ 96-well plates, and each plate served as one replicate. Each replicate PCR for sorted subsets received approximately 220 ng genomic DNA, equal to some 32,000 T cell genomes. Purified libraries were measured with a Qubit 3.0 fluorometer, size-checked on a Bioanalyzer 2100, and measured again with the KAPA Library Quantification kit. Each immunoSEQ 96-well plate was sequenced on its own single-read 150-cycle Illumina NextSeq 550 flow cell. The original pipeline was this. Because the immunoSEQ output held only junctional sequences and lacked quality scores, the filtering could not match the filtering applied to full-length reads. Sequences were annotated with PyIR, a Python wrapper for IgBLAST v1.9, and V/J genes and CDR3 were assigned using IMGT germline references. Reads with weak V/J assignments (E-value above 1e-6), missing CDR3, stop codons, out-of-frame junctions, or ambiguous translated residues were removed. V3J clonotypes were defined by identical inferred V gene, J gene, and CDR3 amino acid sequence. Percentage overlap between repertoires was calculated by dividing the number of shared unique clonotypes by the size of the smaller repertoire. RTK rarefaction, the Chao1 estimator, and Recon v2.1 estimates of unobserved clonotypes were used to assess repertoire richness. For all TCRbeta clonotypes obtained by the gDNA method from a handful of donors, generation probabilities were computed with OLGA. Imported from immuneACCESS, the table was reduced by TCRdb to in-frame sequences with V and J called. These copies leave out some clones; in studies compared against another copy, an unresolved V gene accounts for under half, and the cause of the remainder is not known. V, J and clone size were drawn from that table, and D and trimming were deduced from the DNA. This sample lists about 2.1 million clones; around 93% were detected once. The top ten constitute about 1.6% of the sample.

Rearrangement joined TRBV30 to TRBJ2-7; TRBD2 aligns with 8 central bases. This sequence originates from a young man in good health. Some clones in this sample may be carry-over from other donors' samples. Input material: naive CD8+ T cells from PBMCs. The cell subset or site label for this specimen denotes: CD45RA+CCR7+. CDR3 region: CAWTSGYEQYF. In nucleotide form, the sequence is TGTGCCTGGACTAGCGGGTACGAGCAGTACTTC.